The 24 T cell receptor beta chains below were found in one sample sequenced in a study of early T cells in non-severe SARS-CoV-2 infection (dated by TCRdb to the early 2020s). Library preparation employed 5' RACE. Sequencer: NextSeq 500. The public reads were reprocessed in TCRdb via fastp at Q25 and MiXCR, keeping in-frame beta chains. For every CDR3 protein sequence, its rows merge into one entry that carries the most common genes and DNA. In this sample the table shows tens of thousands of distinct CDR3 sequences, roughly 10% of which occur a single time. The ten largest clones take up 6.4% of the sample. Sequenced material: whole blood. The receptors originated from an adult who was a healthcare worker with PCR-confirmed SARS-CoV-2 infection or an uninfected control (not recorded which).

Many counts were recorded for this clonotype. The chain is built from TRBV7-2 and TRBJ2-3; 12 nucleotides line up with TRBD2. CDR1 SGHTA and CDR2 FQGNSA come from the germline V gene. The V gene end was trimmed by 5 bases and the J gene end by 3 bases; junction bases not matched to a gene: 6. This CDR3 has 16 amino acids. The CDR3 is CASSLGLAGSTDTQYF. As DNA, the CDR3 is TGTGCCAGCAGCCTAGGACTAGCGGGAAGTACAGATACGCAGTATTTT.

This clonotype appeared many times. The gene calls are TRBV2 and TRBJ2-1; D is uncertain. CDR1 and CDR2 (germline): SNHLY, FYNNEI. This CDR3 spans 11 amino acids. V was cut by 9 bases and J by 4 bases, with 7 bases left in between. CDR3 sequence: CASSQYNEQFF. In nucleotides, the CDR3 is TGTGCCAGTAGTCAATACAATGAGCAGTTCTTC.

A few counts support this clonotype. The J gene is TRBJ1-2, the V gene TRBV20-1; 8 bases fit TRBD1. The CDR3 covers 13 residues. Trimming removed 5 bases from V and 4 bases from J; junction bases left unmatched: 6. Germline V lookup: CDR1 DFQATT, CDR2 SNEGSKA (reference sequence). Here the CDR3 DNA reads TGCAGTGCTCCGCAGACAGGGGCCTATGGCTACACCTTC. It codes for CSAPQTGAYGYTF.

This clonotype was counted only a few times. The J gene is TRBJ2-7, the V gene TRBV28; 8 nucleotides agree with TRBD2. CDR3 length equals 14 residues. V dropped 7 bases and J dropped 0; count of bases not matched to a gene: 5. CDR1 is MDHEN and CDR2 is SYDVKM in the germline V gene. The CDR3 loop reads CASTNSGSSYEQYF. The CDR3 DNA follows: TGTGCCAGCACGAACAGCGGGAGCTCCTACGAGCAGTACTTC.

The sample holds many counts of this clonotype. The chain joins TRBV20-1 to TRBJ1-4; D gene unclear. Trimming removed 3 bases at V and 6 bases at J, with 11 bases between. The CDR3 covers 13 residues. The germline CDR1 and CDR2 sequences are DFQATT and SNEGSKA (reference sequence). CDR3 bases: TGCAGTGCTAGTTCCGGGGAAGATGAAAAACTGTTTTTT. It specifies CSASSGEDEKLFF.

CDR3 bases: TGTGCCAGCAGCCCCCGACGCGGGGCGAACACCGGGGAGCTGTTTTTT. Residues: CASSPRRGANTGELFF. The chain uses TRBV7-2 and TRBJ2-2; perhaps TRBD2 as D (6 bases). The V and J ends lost 5 bases and 0 bases respectively, with 13 bases between them. This CDR3 has 16 amino acids. Germline values: CDR1 SGHTA, CDR2 FQGNSA. The full variable domain, completed using reference TRBV7-2 and TRBJ2-2, is GAGVSQSPSNKVTEKGKDVELRCDPISGHTALYWYRQSLGQGLEFLIYFQGNSAPDKSGLPSDRFSAERTGGSVSTLTIQRTQQEDSAVYLCASSPRRGANTGELFFGEGSRLTVL.

In this sample, this clonotype turned up many times. The chain has TRBV6-6 and TRBJ1-1; no firm D call. V lost 0 bases to trimming and J lost 8 bases, with 13 bases between them. Germline V CDR1 and CDR2: MNHNY, SVGAGI (reference sequence). The CDR3 loop spans 14 amino acids. CDR3 DNA sequence: TGTGCCAGCAGTTACTCGAACGGGAGTCCCGAAGCTTTCTTT. Translating it yields CASSYSNGSPEAFF.

This clonotype was picked up many times. The chain links TRBV7-2 to TRBJ2-7, with D possibly matching TRBD2 (6 bases). Trimming stripped 3 bases from V and 2 bases from J, with 14 bases between. Germline values: CDR1 SGHTA, CDR2 FQGNSA. The CDR3 runs 15 residues. The DNA of the CDR3 is TGTGCCAGCAGCTTGCTGACCGGGGGAGCCTACGAGCAGTACTTC. The encoded protein is CASSLLTGGAYEQYF.

The rearrangement joins TRBV10-1 to TRBJ2-7; D gene uncertain. CDR3 size: 13 residues. Germline V gene lookup returns CDR1 WNHNN and CDR2 SYGVQD (reference sequence). The V gene lost 4 bases and the J gene lost 0 bases, with 7 bases spanning the gap. The CDR3 region is CASSGSSSYEQYF. CDR3 bases: TGCGCCAGCAGTGGCTCAAGCTCCTACGAGCAGTACTTC.

In its sample, this clonotype ranks as medium-sized. The J gene is TRBJ2-7, the V gene TRBV28; D is possibly TRBD1 (6 bases). V dropped 6 bases and J dropped 5 bases, with 11 bases sitting between them. This CDR3 spans 12 amino acids. Germline V gene lookup returns CDR1 MDHEN and CDR2 SYDVKM. CDR3 DNA: TGTGCCAGCAGGCTGGGGGCAGACGAGCAGTACTTC. Translating gives CASRLGADEQYF.

This clonotype showed up just a few times. The chain is built from TRBV28 and TRBJ1-3; D is undetermined. CDR3 length: 13 residues. V shed 2 bases and J shed 8 bases, with 10 bases lying between them. CDR1 and CDR2 (germline): MDHEN, SYDVKM. The CDR3 region has the DNA TGTGCCAGCAGTTTAAGAGGGTATGACACCATATATTTT. It is translated as CASSLRGYDTIYF.

This clonotype has ten or more counts. The J gene is TRBJ2-3, the V gene TRBV9; D possibly corresponds to TRBD2 (5 bases). Germline V CDR1 and CDR2: SGDLS, YYNGEE. The germline V and J ends were trimmed by 3 bases and 6 bases, with 20 bases remaining between them. The CDR3 totals 16 residues. The CDR3 DNA reads as TGTGCCAGCAGCGCCCGAGCGGCCCCCAACGCGGATACGCAGTATTTT. It specifies CASSARAAPNADTQYF.

This clonotype has a count of ten or more. The chain recombines TRBV28 with TRBJ1-4; 7 bases align to TRBD1. J lost 9 bases, V lost 6 bases, and 10 bases had no gene match. Germline V gives CDR1 MDHEN, CDR2 SYDVKM. This CDR3 region has 14 residues. The CDR3 protein is CASSPGAGGKKLFF. In DNA form, the CDR3 reads TGTGCCAGCAGCCCGGGGGCAGGGGGGAAAAAACTGTTTTTT.

In this sample, this clonotype turned up many times. This chain uses TRBV20-1 with TRBJ2-7; perhaps TRBD2 as D (5 bases). Per the germline V gene, CDR1 is DFQATT and CDR2 is SNEGSKA (reference sequence). The CDR3 contains 11 residues. V was clipped by 3 bases and J by 6 bases, with 9 bases between them. The CDR3 is CSASGRGEQYF. The CDR3 region has the DNA TGCAGTGCTAGTGGACGGGGCGAGCAGTACTTC.

This clonotype was found many times. The J gene is TRBJ2-4, the V gene TRBV11-2, with no clear D. The CDR3 loop spans 12 amino acids. V shed 2 bases and J shed 6 bases, with 5 bases lying between them. Germline CDR1 reads SGHAT; CDR2 reads FQNNGV. This CDR3 is CASSLTGNIQYF. As DNA, the CDR3 is TGTGCCAGCAGCTTAACTGGAAACATTCAGTACTTC.

This clonotype was counted a few times. The chain employs TRBV20-1 and TRBJ2-5, with D possibly TRBD2 on 5 matching bases. There are 12 residues in the CDR3. From germline, CDR1 is DFQATT and CDR2 SNEGSKA (reference sequence). Trimming removed 3 bases from V and 4 bases from J, with 9 bases in between. CDR3 nucleotide sequence: TGCAGTGCTAGCGAGGGCCTAGAGACCCAGTACTTC. Amino acids: CSASEGLETQYF.

The CDR3 loop reads CASNLPLWTGERNTEAFF. In nucleotides, the CDR3 is TGTGCCAGCAACCTTCCCCTCTGGACAGGGGAAAGGAACACTGAAGCTTTCTTT. V gene TRBV28 combines with J gene TRBJ1-1, with 9 bases fitting TRBD1. Germline V gene lookup returns CDR1 MDHEN and CDR2 SYDVKM. V shed 7 bases, J shed 1 base, and the junction held 16 bases outside the gene matches. The CDR3 loop spans 18 amino acids.

The sample holds many counts of this clonotype. The rearrangement links TRBV2 to TRBJ1-5, with D possibly being TRBD1 (5 bases). CDR1 SNHLY and CDR2 FYNNEI come from the germline V gene. This CDR3 spans 14 amino acids. Trimming took 7 bases from V and 3 from J, leaving 13 bases between them. This CDR3 is CASTPDTPNQPQHF. The CDR3 nucleotides are TGTGCCAGCACCCCGGACACCCCCAATCAGCCCCAGCATTTT.

This clonotype was recorded a few times. DNA for the CDR3: TGTGCCAGCAGTTTTGGAGCTGAAGCTTTCTTT. This translates into CASSFGAEAFF. The chain carries TRBV12-3 or TRBV12-4 and TRBJ1-1; D is uncertain. The CDR3 contains 11 residues. Trimming pared 3 bases from V and 6 bases from J, leaving 5 bases between.

This clonotype was counted only a few times. J is TRBJ1-1 and V is TRBV27; 12 bases align to TRBD1. Per the germline V gene, CDR1 is MNHEY and CDR2 is SMNVEV (reference sequence). V dropped 6 bases and J dropped 6; count of bases not matched to a gene: 8. The CDR3 has 15 amino acids. The CDR3: CASSSRDRGRAEAFF. The CDR3 DNA reads TGTGCCAGCAGCTCCCGGGACAGGGGGCGCGCTGAAGCTTTCTTT.

The chain combines TRBV5-6 with TRBJ2-7; D remains ambiguous. Trimming pared 4 bases from V and 1 base from J, leaving 12 bases between. The CDR3 extends over 14 amino acids. Germline V gives CDR1 SGHDT, CDR2 YYEEEE. The CDR3 DNA reads TGTGCCAGCAGCCGGCGAGAAGGATCCTACGAGCAGTACTTC. It specifies CASSRREGSYEQYF.

The table lists this clonotype with many counts. This chain uses TRBV4-1 with TRBJ1-2, with no clear D. The CDR3 is 16 amino acids. Trimming removed 0 bases from V and 4 bases from J, with 15 bases in between. In germline, CDR1 is MGHRA, CDR2 YSYEKL. DNA for the CDR3: TGCGCCAGCAGCCAAGAGGTCGTACTGGGGAGCTATGGCTACACCTTC. Its translation is CASSQEVVLGSYGYTF.

This clonotype showed up just a few times. The chain joins TRBV12-3 or TRBV12-4 to TRBJ2-7; tentatively, D is TRBD2 (5 bases). This CDR3 region has 13 residues. The V and J ends lost 3 bases and 2 bases respectively, with 8 bases between them. This CDR3 is CASSLTNAYEQYF. In DNA, the CDR3 is TGTGCCAGCAGTTTGACTAATGCCTACGAGCAGTACTTC.

This clonotype came up many times. The chain has TRBV7-8 and TRBJ2-4, with 8 bases aligning to TRBD2. V shed 1 base, J shed 6 bases, and the junction held 5 bases outside the gene matches. CDR3 length: 15 amino acids. The V gene's germline CDR1 is SGHVS and CDR2 FQNEAQ. The CDR3: CASSLGPGGLNIQYF. DNA for the CDR3: TGTGCCAGCAGCTTAGGCCCGGGAGGGTTAAACATTCAGTACTTC. Looking up the rest from reference TRBV7-8 and TRBJ2-4 gives the full variable domain: GAGVSQSPRYKVAKRGQDVALRCDPISGHVSLFWYQQALGQGPEFLTYFQNEAQLDKSGLPSDRFFAERPEGSVSTLKIQRTQQEDSAVYLCASSLGPGGLNIQYFGAGTRLSVL.